This TCR beta chain comes out of a study of cytomegalovirus exposure and HLA in healthy donors. Across the whole study: Early on, a data release was issued that held 80 million to 90 million unique TCRs from HLA-typed donors.

As for this clone: The antigen is unknown.

The PCR used 60 Vbeta and 13 Jbeta primers. Generated by immunoSEQ multiplex PCR, the TCRdb table keeps only in-frame clones and is missing some. The top ten clones hold roughly 0.31% of a sample with roughly 250,000 clones, 80% of them seen once. Overall study results and limits: The study carried out a later analysis of TCR beta sequences. It associated around 17,000 of them with specific HLA alleles at a false discovery rate of 0.05. Based on reports, TCR beta sequences accurately predicted HLA-A and HLA-B alleles for most subjects. An analysis that came later showed most CMV-associated TCR beta chains appearing HLA-restricted.

The source is a girl between 2 and 10 years old in good health and CMV-seronegative. The sequencing input was PBMCs.

CDR3 coding DNA: TGTGCCAGTAGAATAACGGGGTCCGGAAACTATGGCTACACCTTC. Translating it yields CASRITGSGNYGYTF. The rearrangement uses TRBV19 and TRBJ1-2; D unclear. The germline V and J ends were trimmed by 6 bases and 2 bases, with 16 bases remaining between them. The CDR3 length is 15 residues. Germline values: CDR1 LNHDA, CDR2 SQIVND (reference sequence).